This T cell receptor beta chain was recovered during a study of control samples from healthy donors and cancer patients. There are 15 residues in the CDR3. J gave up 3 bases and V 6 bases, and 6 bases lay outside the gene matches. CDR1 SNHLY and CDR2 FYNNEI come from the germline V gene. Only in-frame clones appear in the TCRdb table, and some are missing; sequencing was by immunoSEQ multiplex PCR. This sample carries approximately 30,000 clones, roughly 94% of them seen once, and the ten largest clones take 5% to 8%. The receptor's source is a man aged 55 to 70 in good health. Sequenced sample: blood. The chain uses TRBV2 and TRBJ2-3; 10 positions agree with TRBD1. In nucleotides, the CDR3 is TGTGCCAGCAGCGAAAGGGGACAGGGGACAGATACGCAGTATTTT. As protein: CASSERGQGTDTQYF. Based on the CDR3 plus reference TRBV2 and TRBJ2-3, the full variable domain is EPEVTQTPSHQVTQMGQEVILRCVPISNHLYFYWYRQILGQKVEFLVSFYNNEISEKSEIFDDQFSVERPDGSNFTLKIRSTKLEDSAMYFCASSERGQGTDTQYFGPGTRLTVL.